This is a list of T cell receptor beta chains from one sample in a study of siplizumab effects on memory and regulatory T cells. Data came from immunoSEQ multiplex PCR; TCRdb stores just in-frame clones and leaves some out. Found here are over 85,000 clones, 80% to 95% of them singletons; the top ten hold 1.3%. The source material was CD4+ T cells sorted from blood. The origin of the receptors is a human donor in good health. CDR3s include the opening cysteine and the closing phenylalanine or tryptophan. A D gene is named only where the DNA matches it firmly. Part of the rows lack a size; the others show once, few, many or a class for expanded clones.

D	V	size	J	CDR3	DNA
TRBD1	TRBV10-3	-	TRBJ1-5	CAISVQGGQPQHF	TGTGCCATCAGTGTCCAGGGGGGTCAGCCCCAGCATTTT
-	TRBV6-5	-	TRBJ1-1	CASSYHRELEAFF	TGTGCCAGCAGTTACCACAGGGAGCTTGAAGCTTTCTTT
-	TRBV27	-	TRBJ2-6	CASTTGANVLTF	TGTGCCAGCACCACTGGGGCCAACGTCCTGACTTTC
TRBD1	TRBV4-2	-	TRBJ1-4	CASSQRIQGDEKLFF	TGTGCCAGCAGCCAACGTATACAGGGGGATGAAAAACTGTTTTTT
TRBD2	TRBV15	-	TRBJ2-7	CATSRDREVAYEQYF	TGTGCCACCAGCAGAGACCGGGAGGTAGCCTACGAGCAGTACTTC
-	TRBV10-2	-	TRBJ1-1	CASITQDSPEAFF	TGCGCCAGCATTACACAGGACTCTCCTGAAGCTTTCTTT
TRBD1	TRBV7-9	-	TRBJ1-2	CASSLAGTDYGYTF	TGTGCCAGCAGCTTAGCTGGGACAGACTATGGCTACACCTTC
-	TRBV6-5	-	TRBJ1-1	CASSLRGLEAFF	TGTGCCAGCAGTTTGAGGGGCCTTGAAGCTTTCTTT
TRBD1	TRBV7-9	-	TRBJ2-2	CASSTNRGHGELFF	TGTGCCAGCAGCACCAACAGGGGTCACGGGGAGCTGTTTTTT
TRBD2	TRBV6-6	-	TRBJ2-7	CASRRAGGGYEQYF	TGTGCCAGCAGGCGAGCGGGAGGCGGGTACGAGCAGTACTTC
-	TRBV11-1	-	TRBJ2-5	CASSFSQETQYF	TGTGCCAGCAGCTTCAGCCAAGAGACCCAGTACTTC
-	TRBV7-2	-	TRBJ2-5	CASSLSPGVGETQYF	TGTGCCAGCAGCCTAAGCCCGGGGGTCGGGGAGACCCAGTACTTC
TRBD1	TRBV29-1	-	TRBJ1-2	CSVDYPRQGADGYTF	TGCAGCGTTGATTACCCCAGACAGGGGGCGGATGGCTACACCTTC
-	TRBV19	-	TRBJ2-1	CASSIMASRHNEQFF	TGTGCCAGTAGTATTATGGCTAGTAGGCACAATGAGCAGTTCTTC
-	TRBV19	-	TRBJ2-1	CASSIDPAYNEQFF	TGTGCCAGTAGTATAGATCCGGCCTACAATGAGCAGTTCTTC
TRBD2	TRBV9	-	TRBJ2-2	CASSPHERGGEAGELFF	TGTGCCAGCAGCCCCCACGAGCGGGGGGGCGAAGCCGGGGAGCTGTTTTTT
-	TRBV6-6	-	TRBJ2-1	CASKPPGPPTNEQFF	TGTGCCAGCAAACCCCCGGGACCACCGACGAATGAGCAGTTCTTC
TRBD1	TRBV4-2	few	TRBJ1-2	CASSQDYRGNYGYTF	TGTGCCAGCAGCCAAGATTACAGGGGTAACTATGGCTACACCTTC
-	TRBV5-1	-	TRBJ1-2	CASSLANYGYTF	TGCGCCAGCAGCTTGGCTAACTATGGCTACACCTTC
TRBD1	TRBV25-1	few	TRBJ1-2	CASSEWDREDGYTF	TGTGCCAGCAGTGAATGGGACAGAGAGGATGGCTACACCTTC
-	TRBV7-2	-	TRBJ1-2	CASSLERSSTGYGYTF	TGTGCCAGCAGCTTAGAGCGTTCATCTACTGGGTATGGCTACACCTTC
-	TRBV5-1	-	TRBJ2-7	CASSYRRNSYEQYF	TGCGCCAGCAGCTATCGACGGAACTCCTACGAGCAGTACTTC
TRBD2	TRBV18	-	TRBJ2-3	CASSPKIAGLDTQYF	TGTGCCAGCTCACCAAAAATAGCGGGATTAGATACGCAGTATTTT
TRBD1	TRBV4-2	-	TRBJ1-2	CASSQGRGGTGGISYGYTF	TGTGCCAGCAGCCAAGGAAGAGGAGGAACAGGGGGTATTAGCTATGGCTACACCTTC
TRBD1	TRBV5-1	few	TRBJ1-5	CASSLDTGGNQPQHF	TGCGCCAGCAGCTTGGATACAGGGGGCAATCAGCCCCAGCATTTT
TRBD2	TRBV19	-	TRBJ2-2	CASSLRTSGSRTGELFF	TGTGCCAGTAGTCTTAGGACTAGCGGGAGCCGGACCGGGGAGCTGTTTTTT
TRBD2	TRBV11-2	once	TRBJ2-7	CASSLDLAGSREQYF	TGTGCCAGCAGCTTAGATCTAGCGGGGAGTCGAGAGCAGTACTTC
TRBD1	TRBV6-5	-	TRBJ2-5	CASSYSGQGAAETQYF	TGTGCCAGCAGTTACTCGGGACAGGGGGCTGCGGAGACCCAGTACTTC
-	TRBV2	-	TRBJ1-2	CASMARENYGYTF	TGTGCCAGCATGGCCAGGGAGAACTATGGCTACACCTTC
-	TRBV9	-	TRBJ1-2	CTSSEYGNYGYTF	TGTACCAGCAGCGAATACGGGAACTATGGCTACACCTTC
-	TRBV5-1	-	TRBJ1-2	CASSPLGGANYGYTF	TGCGCCAGCAGCCCCCTTGGGGGAGCTAACTATGGCTACACCTTC
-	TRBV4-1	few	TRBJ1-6	CASSQVSVPPLHF	TGCGCCAGCAGCCAAGTGTCCGTCCCACCCCTCCACTTT
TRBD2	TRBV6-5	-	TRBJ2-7	CASSYSRGGTPSEQYF	TGTGCCAGCAGTTACTCCCGCGGGGGGACCCCCAGCGAGCAGTACTTC
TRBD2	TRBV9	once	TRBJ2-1	CASSALAGGPVYNEQFF	TGTGCCAGCAGCGCTCTAGCGGGAGGACCTGTCTACAATGAGCAGTTCTTC
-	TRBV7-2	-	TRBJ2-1	CASSSSGWVGNEQFF	TGTGCCAGCAGCTCCTCTGGATGGGTAGGGAATGAGCAGTTCTTC
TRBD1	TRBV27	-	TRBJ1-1	CASSLEPPTGVKTAFF	TGTGCCAGCAGTTTAGAGCCACCTACAGGGGTAAAAACAGCTTTCTTT
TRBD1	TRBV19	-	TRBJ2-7	CASSLTRQGAHEQYF	TGTGCCAGTAGTCTCACTCGACAGGGGGCGCACGAGCAGTACTTC
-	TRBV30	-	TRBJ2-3	CAWTGEDTQYF	TGTGCCTGGACGGGAGAAGATACGCAGTATTTT
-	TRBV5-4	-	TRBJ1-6	CASSLFAGVGSPLHF	TGTGCCAGCAGCTTGTTTGCGGGGGTAGGCTCACCCCTCCACTTT
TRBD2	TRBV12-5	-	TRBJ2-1	CASGTGGGRSSYNEQFF	TGTGCTAGTGGAACGGGGGGCGGGAGGAGCTCCTACAATGAGCAGTTCTTC
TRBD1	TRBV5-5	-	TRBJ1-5	CASSLGGTANQPQHF	TGTGCCAGCAGCTTGGGCGGGACAGCAAATCAGCCCCAGCATTTT
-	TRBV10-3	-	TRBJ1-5	CAISGREGNQPQHF	TGTGCCATCAGTGGAAGGGAAGGCAATCAGCCCCAGCATTTT
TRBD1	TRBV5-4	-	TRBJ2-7	CASSLGGQGNEQYF	TGTGCCAGCAGCTTGGGGGGACAGGGAAACGAGCAGTACTTC
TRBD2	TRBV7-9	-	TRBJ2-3	CASSTTLGGITDTQYF	TGTGCCAGCAGCACAACGCTGGGGGGGATCACAGATACGCAGTATTTT
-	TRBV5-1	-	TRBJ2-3	CASSLGIADTQYF	TGCGCCAGCAGCTTAGGGATCGCAGATACGCAGTATTTT
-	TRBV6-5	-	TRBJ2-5	CASRRDVQETQYF	TGTGCCAGCAGAAGGGACGTCCAAGAGACCCAGTACTTC
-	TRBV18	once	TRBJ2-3	CASFVTDTQYF	TGTGCCAGCTTCGTCACAGATACGCAGTATTTT
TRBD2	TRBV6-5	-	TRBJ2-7	CASSSASGGTKEQYF	TGTGCCAGCAGTTCCGCTAGCGGGGGGACTAAGGAGCAGTACTTC
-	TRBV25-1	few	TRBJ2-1	CASSDGTDRQFF	TGTGCCAGCAGTGATGGGACCGACAGGCAGTTCTTC
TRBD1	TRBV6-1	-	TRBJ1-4	CASSDVPGGGLDEKLFF	TGTGCCAGCAGTGATGTGCCAGGGGGGGGATTAGATGAAAAACTGTTTTTT